This TCR beta chain was recovered during a study of T-cell memory formation after mild COVID-19. A single record per CDR3 protein comes from TCRdb applying MiXCR to the 5' RACE reads. The data contain around 140,000 distinct CDR3 sequences, roughly a fifth of them seen just once; the ten biggest clones take up around 2%. The CDR3 covers 16 residues. With 4 bases clipped from V and 6 bases from J, the junction kept 8 bases outside the gene matches. CDR1 is SGDLS and CDR2 is YYNGEE in the germline V gene. Sequencing used PBMCs or a T cell subset sorted from them (not recorded which). The chain combines TRBV9 with TRBJ2-1; 12 bases are a match to TRBD2. The TCR was taken from an adult woman who had mild COVID-19 (a few samples of this study predate the infection). Cell type and time point are not known. The chain's CDR3 is CASSLRLAGAGNEQFF. As DNA, the CDR3 is TGTGCCAGCAGCCTCCGACTAGCGGGGGCCGGCAATGAGCAGTTCTTC.